Many counts were recorded for the clone carrying this T cell receptor (beta chain). As yet, its antigen is unknown. Unique molecular identifiers were attached to individual cDNA molecules. Each CDR3 protein gets one entry after TCRdb re-called the 5' RACE reads with MiXCR. In the table there are about 26,000 distinct CDR3 sequences, roughly 4.3% of which are singletons. The data stem from a study of early T cells in non-severe SARS-CoV-2 infection. Study-wide context: Bulk RNA from unsorted whole blood was sequenced; chains were unpaired.

Study-wide results and caveats: The study's VDJdb matching favored anti-spike CD8 responses and missed private and CD4 specificities.

There are 15 residues in the CDR3. V shed 1 base and J shed 0 bases, with 11 bases lying between them. Germline CDR1 reads SGHRS; CDR2 reads YFSETQ. The V call is TRBV5-1, the J call TRBJ2-7; maybe TRBD2 (5 bases). The sequenced material came from whole blood. This receptor was taken from an adult who was a healthcare worker with PCR-confirmed SARS-CoV-2 infection or an uninfected control (not recorded which). The CDR3 DNA is TGCGCCAGCAGCTTGTCCGGGATAAGCTCCTACGAGCAGTACTTC. As protein: CASSLSGISSYEQYF.